The rows below give T cell receptor beta chains drawn from one sample of a study of cytomegalovirus exposure and HLA in healthy donors. Data came from immunoSEQ multiplex PCR; TCRdb stores just in-frame clones and leaves some out. Of about 120,000 clones listed, 85% to 90% are singletons. Sequenced input: PBMCs. The receptors derive from a woman in her twenties or thirties in good health and CMV-seronegative. CDR3s include the opening cysteine and the closing phenylalanine or tryptophan. Fields, in order: CDR3 length, clone size, V gene, J gene, D gene, CDR3 protein, CDR3 DNA. A D gene is named only where the DNA matches it firmly. Rows give clone size only sometimes, using once, few, many, or a class for an expanded clone.

>13|-|TRBV18|TRBJ1-6|TRBD1
CASSRDRNSPLHF
TGTGCCAGCTCAAGGGACAGAAATTCACCCCTCCACTTT
>14|-|TRBV10-3|TRBJ1-1|TRBD1
CAISGTGVATEAFF
TGTGCCATCAGTGGGACAGGGGTTGCCACTGAAGCTTTCTTT
>15|-|TRBV5-6|TRBJ1-5|-
CASSFRGNSNQPQHF
TGTGCCAGCAGCTTCAGGGGAAATAGCAATCAGCCCCAGCATTTT
>10|few|TRBV2|TRBJ2-7|-
CASSVMEQYF
TGTGCCAGCAGTGTAATGGAGCAGTACTTC
>16|-|TRBV19|TRBJ2-3|TRBD2
CATRLAGGTSTDTQYF
TGTGCCACCCGACTAGCGGGGGGTACTAGCACAGATACGCAGTATTTT
>16|-|TRBV19|TRBJ2-3|TRBD1
CASTTGRDRGRDTQYF
TGTGCCAGTACCACCGGGAGGGACAGGGGGCGGGATACGCAGTATTTT
>14|many|TRBV19|TRBJ2-7|-
CASRNLKGTYEQYF
TGTGCCAGTAGGAACTTGAAGGGGACCTACGAGCAGTACTTC
>14|-|TRBV6-1|TRBJ2-1|-
CASSQRSSYNEQFF
TGTGCCAGCAGCCAGAGGAGCTCCTACAATGAGCAGTTCTTC
>15|-|TRBV2|TRBJ1-5|-
CASSEGGTRNQPQHF
TGTGCCAGCAGTGAGGGAGGCACCCGCAATCAGCCCCAGCATTTT
>16|few|TRBV19|TRBJ2-6|-
CASSLTGVTGANVLTF
TGTGCCAGTAGCCTTACGGGGGTAACTGGGGCCAACGTCCTGACTTTC
>17|-|TRBV25-1|TRBJ2-5|TRBD2
CASSESGRGYSQETQYF
TGTGCCAGCAGTGAATCGGGGAGGGGCTACTCTCAAGAGACCCAGTACTTC
>13|-|TRBV9|TRBJ2-7|TRBD1
CASSAAGGYEQYF
TGTGCCAGCAGCGCCGCAGGGGGCTACGAGCAGTACTTC
>19|-|TRBV10-3|TRBJ2-7|TRBD2
CAISDGTSAVTSTIYEQYF
TGTGCCATCAGCGACGGGACTAGCGCCGTTACAAGCACTATCTACGAGCAGTACTTC
>15|-|TRBV9|TRBJ2-5|TRBD1
CASSSQGVPQETQYF
TGTGCCAGCAGCTCTCAGGGGGTACCACAAGAGACCCAGTACTTC
>16|once|TRBV15|TRBJ1-4|-
CATSRDPERGGEKLFF
TGTGCCACCAGCAGAGATCCGGAGAGGGGAGGTGAAAAACTGTTTTTT
>12|-|TRBV30|TRBJ2-1|-
CAKQGNVNEQFF
TGCGCCAAACAGGGAAATGTCAATGAGCAGTTCTTC